Each of the 9 T cell receptor beta chains below was sequenced from the same sample in a study of T cells in tumors after PD-1 blockade. TCRdb keeps only in-frame clones here, not all; method: immunoSEQ multiplex PCR. This table has approximately 60,000 clones, 74% appearing once. The material was PBMCs, obtained after anti-PD-1 treatment. These receptors were obtained from a human donor with basal cell carcinoma.

V usage is TRBV5-4 and J usage is TRBJ1-1; 10 bases are shared with TRBD1. Germline V CDR1 and CDR2: SGHNT, YYREEE (reference sequence). The J segment lost 10 bases and the V segment lost 5 bases, leaving 11 bases of the junction unmatched. The CDR3 is 14 amino acids. The CDR3 DNA follows: TGTGCCAGCAGTAATCTCGGGGGACAGGGGTTAGCTTTCTTT. Translated, it gives CASSNLGGQGLAFF.

On this clone itself: The sample holds other DNA sequences that translate to the same CDR3. The V and J genes are TRBV7-2 and TRBJ2-2, with a weak D call TRBD2 (7 bases). Germline assignment: CDR1 SGHTA and CDR2 FQGNSA. Trimming shortened V by 5 bases and J by 3 bases, and 16 bases separated the two germline ends. This CDR3 has 16 amino acids. The CDR3 DNA follows: TGTGCCAGCAGCCCAAGGGGGGGGGCGTACACCGGGGAGCTGTTTTTT. Translation: CASSPRGGAYTGELFF.

The CDR3 coding sequence is TGTGCCAGCAGCTTAGGTCCGGGGTACACTGAAGCTTTCTTT. Translated: CASSLGPGYTEAFF. The rearrangement uses TRBV11-3 and TRBJ1-1; D ambiguous. CDR1 SGHNT and CDR2 YENEEA come from the germline V gene. V was trimmed by 1 base and J by 3 bases, leaving 9 bases between them. The CDR3 consists of 14 residues.

The rearrangement joins TRBV10-3 to TRBJ2-3; 14 bases fit TRBD2. This CDR3 comprises 15 residues. Looked up from germline, CDR1 is ENHRY and CDR2 is SYGVKD. V was clipped by 10 bases and J by 5 bases; unmatched bases: 8. CDR3 sequence: CATRLAGGEIDTQYF. The CDR3 region has the DNA TGTGCCACCCGACTAGCGGGGGGGGAAATAGATACGCAGTATTTT.

V and J are TRBV6-6 and TRBJ2-5; 13 nucleotides align to TRBD2. Losses at the gene ends were 5 bases for V and 5 bases for J; bases not matched to a gene: 8. Germline V gene lookup returns CDR1 MNHNY and CDR2 SVGAGI (reference sequence). The CDR3 is 16 residues long. CDR3 sequence (DNA): TGTGCCAGCAGTCCCGGGACTAGCGGGGAGTGGGAGACCCAGTACTTC. Translating it yields CASSPGTSGEWETQYF.

This clone was seen only a few times. The rearrangement joins TRBV27 to TRBJ2-5; no clear D gene. The V end lost 1 base, the J end lost 5 bases, and 8 bases lay between the germline ends. The length of the CDR3 is 13 residues. Germline CDR1 is MNHEY and CDR2 is SMNVEV (reference sequence). The CDR3 protein is CASSLWSSETQYF. CDR3 bases: TGTGCCAGCAGTTTATGGAGCAGCGAGACCCAGTACTTC.

CDR3 nucleotide sequence: TGTGCCAGCAGTGACTCGCGGGCAGCGGGGGGGTCCACAGATACGCAGTATTTT. Protein product: CASSDSRAAGGSTDTQYF. The V gene is TRBV6-4, the J gene TRBJ2-3, with TRBD2 identical over 10 bases. The CDR3 loop spans 18 amino acids. With 0 bases clipped from V and 2 bases from J, the junction kept 8 bases outside the gene matches. Per germline, CDR1 MRHNA and CDR2 SNTAGT.

This clone has a single count. The chain combines TRBV6-5 with TRBJ2-3, with 11 nucleotides matching TRBD2. The V gene end was trimmed by 6 bases and the J gene end by 3 bases; junction bases not matched to a gene: 5. The CDR3 runs to 15 residues. The germline V gene has CDR1 MNHEY and CDR2 SVGAGI. CDR3 amino acids: CASSRSGGATDTQYF. CDR3 coding DNA: TGTGCCAGCAGCCGTAGCGGGGGGGCAACAGATACGCAGTATTTT.

This rearrangement joins TRBV29-1 to TRBJ2-7; the match to TRBD1 covers 9 bases. V lost 4 bases and J lost 2; bases outside the gene matches: 3. This CDR3 is built from 13 residues. The germline CDR1 and CDR2 sequences are SQVTM and ANQGSEA. CDR3 in DNA: TGCAGCGTTGTGGGACAGGGTCCCTACGAGCAGTACTTC. Translating it yields CSVVGQGPYEQYF.